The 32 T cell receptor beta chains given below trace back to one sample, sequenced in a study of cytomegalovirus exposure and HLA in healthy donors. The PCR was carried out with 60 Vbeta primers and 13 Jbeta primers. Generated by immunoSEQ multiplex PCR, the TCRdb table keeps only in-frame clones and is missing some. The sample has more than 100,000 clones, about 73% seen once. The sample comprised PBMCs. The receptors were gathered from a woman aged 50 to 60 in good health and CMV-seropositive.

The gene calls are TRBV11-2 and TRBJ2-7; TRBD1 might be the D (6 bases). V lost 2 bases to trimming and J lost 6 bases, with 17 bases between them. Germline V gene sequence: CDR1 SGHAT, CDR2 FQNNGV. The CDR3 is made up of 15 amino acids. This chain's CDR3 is CASSLYSEGGVEQYF. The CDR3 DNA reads TGTGCCAGCAGCTTATATAGTGAAGGGGGAGTCGAGCAGTACTTC. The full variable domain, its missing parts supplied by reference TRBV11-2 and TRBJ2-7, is EAGVAQSPRYKIIEKRQSVAFWCNPISGHATLYWYQQILGQGPKLLIQFQNNGVVDDSQLPKDRFSAERLKGVDSTLKIQPAKLEDSAVYLCASSLYSEGGVEQYFGPGTRLTVT.

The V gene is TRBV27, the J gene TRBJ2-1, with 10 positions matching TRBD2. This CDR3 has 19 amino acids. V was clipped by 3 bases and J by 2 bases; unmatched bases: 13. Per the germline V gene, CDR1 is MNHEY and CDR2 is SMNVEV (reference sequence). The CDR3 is CASSFLGSGGGATYNEQFF. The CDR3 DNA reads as TGTGCCAGCAGTTTCCTCGGGAGCGGGGGGGGCGCTACCTACAATGAGCAGTTCTTC.

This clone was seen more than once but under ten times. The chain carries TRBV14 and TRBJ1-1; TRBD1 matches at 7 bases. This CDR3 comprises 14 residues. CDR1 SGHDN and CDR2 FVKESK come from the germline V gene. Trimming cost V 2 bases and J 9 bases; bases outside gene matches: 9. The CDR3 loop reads CASSQLPGQSQAFF. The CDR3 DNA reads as TGTGCCAGCAGCCAACTTCCGGGACAGAGTCAAGCTTTCTTT. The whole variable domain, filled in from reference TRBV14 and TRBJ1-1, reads EAGVTQFPSHSVIEKGQTVTLRCDPISGHDNLYWYRRVMGKEIKFLLHFVKESKQDESGMPNNRFLAERTGGTYSTLKVQPAELEDSGVYFCASSQLPGQSQAFFGQGTRLTVV.

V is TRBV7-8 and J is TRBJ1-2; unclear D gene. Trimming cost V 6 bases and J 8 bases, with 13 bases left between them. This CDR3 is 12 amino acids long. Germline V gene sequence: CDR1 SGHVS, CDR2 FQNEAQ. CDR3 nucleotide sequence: TGTGCCAGCAGTCCCAACGTGGGCGGCTACACCTTC. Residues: CASSPNVGGYTF.

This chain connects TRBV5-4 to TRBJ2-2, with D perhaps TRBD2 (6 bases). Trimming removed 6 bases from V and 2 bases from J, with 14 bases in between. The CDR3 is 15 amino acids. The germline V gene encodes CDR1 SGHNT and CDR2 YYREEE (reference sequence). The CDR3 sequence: CASTRAGFNTGELFF. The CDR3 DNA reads TGTGCCAGCACCAGGGCGGGGTTTAACACCGGGGAGCTGTTTTTT. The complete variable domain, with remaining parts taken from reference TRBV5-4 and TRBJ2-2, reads ETGVTQSPTHLIKTRGQQVTLRCSSQSGHNTVSWYQQALGQGPQFIFQYYREEENGRGNFPPRFSGLQFPNYSSELNVNALELDDSALYLCASTRAGFNTGELFFGEGSRLTVL.

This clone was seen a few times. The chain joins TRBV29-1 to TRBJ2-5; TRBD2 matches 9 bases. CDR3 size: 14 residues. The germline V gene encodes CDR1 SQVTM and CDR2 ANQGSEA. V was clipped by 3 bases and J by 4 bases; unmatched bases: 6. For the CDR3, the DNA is TGCAGCGTTGATATGGCGGGGGGGCGAGAGACCCAGTACTTC. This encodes CSVDMAGGRETQYF. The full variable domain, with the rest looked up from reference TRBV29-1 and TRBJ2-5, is SAVISQKPSRDICQRGTSLTIQCQVDSQVTMMFWYRQQPGQSLTLIATANQGSEATYESGFVIDKFPISRPNLTFSTLTVSNMSPEDSSIYLCSVDMAGGRETQYFGPGTRLLVL.

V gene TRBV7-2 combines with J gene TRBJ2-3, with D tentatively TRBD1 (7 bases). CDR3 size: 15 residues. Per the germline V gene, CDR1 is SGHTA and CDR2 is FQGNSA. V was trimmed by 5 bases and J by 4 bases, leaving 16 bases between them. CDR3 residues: CASSRRGESADTQYF. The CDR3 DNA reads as TGTGCCAGCAGCCGCAGGGGGGAAAGCGCAGATACGCAGTATTTT.

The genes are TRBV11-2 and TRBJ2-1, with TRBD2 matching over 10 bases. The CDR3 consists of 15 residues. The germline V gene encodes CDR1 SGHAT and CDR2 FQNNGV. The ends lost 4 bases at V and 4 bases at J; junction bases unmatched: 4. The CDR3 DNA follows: TGTGCCAGCAGCTGGGATAGCGGGGGGTACAATGAGCAGTTCTTC. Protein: CASSWDSGGYNEQFF.

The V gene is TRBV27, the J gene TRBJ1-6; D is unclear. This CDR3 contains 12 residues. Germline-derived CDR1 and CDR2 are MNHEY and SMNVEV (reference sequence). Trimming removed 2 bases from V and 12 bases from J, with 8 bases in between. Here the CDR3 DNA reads TGTGCCAGCAGTTTACTCGGTAGACCCCTCCACTTT. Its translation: CASSLLGRPLHF.

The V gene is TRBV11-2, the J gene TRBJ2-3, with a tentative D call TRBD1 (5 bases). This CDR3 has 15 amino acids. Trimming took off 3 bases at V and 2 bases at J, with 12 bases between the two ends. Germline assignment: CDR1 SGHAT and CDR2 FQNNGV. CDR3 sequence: CASSLGQGNTDTQYF. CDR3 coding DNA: TGTGCCAGCAGCTTGGGGCAGGGAAACACAGATACGCAGTATTTT.

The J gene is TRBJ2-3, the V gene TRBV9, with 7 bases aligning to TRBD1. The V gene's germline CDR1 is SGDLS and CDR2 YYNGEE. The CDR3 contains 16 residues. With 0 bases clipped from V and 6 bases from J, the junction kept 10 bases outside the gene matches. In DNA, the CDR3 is TGTGCCAGCAGCGTAGTAGGGGGCGAGACGACGGATACGCAGTATTTT. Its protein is CASSVVGGETTDTQYF.

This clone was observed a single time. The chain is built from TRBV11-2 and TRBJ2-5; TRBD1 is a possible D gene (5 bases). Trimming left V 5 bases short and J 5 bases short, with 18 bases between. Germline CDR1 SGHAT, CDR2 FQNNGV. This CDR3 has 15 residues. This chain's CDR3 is CASSPTAGSGETQYF. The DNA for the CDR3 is TGTGCCAGCAGCCCCACCGCAGGGTCCGGGGAGACCCAGTACTTC. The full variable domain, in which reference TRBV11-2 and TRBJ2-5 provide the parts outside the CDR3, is EAGVAQSPRYKIIEKRQSVAFWCNPISGHATLYWYQQILGQGPKLLIQFQNNGVVDDSQLPKDRFSAERLKGVDSTLKIQPAKLEDSAVYLCASSPTAGSGETQYFGPGTRLLVL.

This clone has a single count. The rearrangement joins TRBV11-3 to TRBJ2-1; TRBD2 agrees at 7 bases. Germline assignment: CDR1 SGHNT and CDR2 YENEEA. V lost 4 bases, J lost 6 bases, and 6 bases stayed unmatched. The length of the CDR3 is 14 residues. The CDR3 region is CASSSGLGGNEQFF. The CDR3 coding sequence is TGTGCCAGCAGCTCCGGACTAGGCGGCAATGAGCAGTTCTTC.

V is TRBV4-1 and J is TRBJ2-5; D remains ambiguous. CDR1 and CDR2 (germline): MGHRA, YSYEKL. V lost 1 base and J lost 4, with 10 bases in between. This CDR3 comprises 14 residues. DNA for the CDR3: TGCGCCAGCAGCCAAGCCGGCGGCGTAGAGACCCAGTACTTC. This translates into CASSQAGGVETQYF.

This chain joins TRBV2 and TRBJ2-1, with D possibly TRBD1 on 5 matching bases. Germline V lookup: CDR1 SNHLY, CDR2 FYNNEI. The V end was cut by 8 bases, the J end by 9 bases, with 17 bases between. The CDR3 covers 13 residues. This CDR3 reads CASAVSRVGEQFF. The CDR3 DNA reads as TGTGCCAGCGCGGTGAGCAGGGTTGGTGAGCAGTTCTTC.

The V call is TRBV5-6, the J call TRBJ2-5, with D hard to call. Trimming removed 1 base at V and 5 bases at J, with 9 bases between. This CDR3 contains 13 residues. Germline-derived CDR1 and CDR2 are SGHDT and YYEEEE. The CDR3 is CASSLRVLETQYF. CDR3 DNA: TGTGCCAGCAGCTTGAGAGTTTTGGAGACCCAGTACTTC.

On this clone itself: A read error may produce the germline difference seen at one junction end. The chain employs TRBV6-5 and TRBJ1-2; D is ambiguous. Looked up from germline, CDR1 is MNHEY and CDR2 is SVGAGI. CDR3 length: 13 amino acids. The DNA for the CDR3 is TGTGCCAGCAGTCCGGGATCGGACTATGGCTACCCCTTC. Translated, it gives CASSPGSDYGYPF.

The CDR3 sequence is CASSGTDPATNEKLFF. The DNA of the CDR3 is TGTGCCTCCTCCGGGACAGATCCTGCAACTAATGAAAAACTGTTTTTT. This chain uses TRBV2 with TRBJ1-4; TRBD1 matches at 7 bases. Germline CDR1 reads SNHLY; CDR2 reads FYNNEI. Trimming at V came to 11 bases and at J to 0 bases, leaving 12 bases not matched to a gene. The CDR3 consists of 16 residues.

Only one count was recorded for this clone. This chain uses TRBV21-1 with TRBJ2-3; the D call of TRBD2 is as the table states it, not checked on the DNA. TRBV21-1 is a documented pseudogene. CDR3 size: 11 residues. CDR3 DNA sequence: TGTGCCAGCAGCAAAGGTCGGACGCAGTATTTT. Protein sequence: CASSKGRTQYF.

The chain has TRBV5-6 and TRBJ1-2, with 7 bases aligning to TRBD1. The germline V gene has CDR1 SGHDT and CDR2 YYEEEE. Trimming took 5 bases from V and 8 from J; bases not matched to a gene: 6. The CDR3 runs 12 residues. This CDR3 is CASSNRGLGYTF. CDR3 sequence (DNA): TGTGCCAGCAGTAACAGGGGTTTAGGCTACACCTTC.

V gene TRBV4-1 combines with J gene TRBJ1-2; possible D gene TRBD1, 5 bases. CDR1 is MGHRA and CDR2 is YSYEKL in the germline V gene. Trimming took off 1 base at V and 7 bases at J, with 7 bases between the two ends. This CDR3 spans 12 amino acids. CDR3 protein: CASSQGQFGYTF. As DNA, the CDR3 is TGCGCCAGCAGCCAAGGACAGTTTGGCTACACCTTC.

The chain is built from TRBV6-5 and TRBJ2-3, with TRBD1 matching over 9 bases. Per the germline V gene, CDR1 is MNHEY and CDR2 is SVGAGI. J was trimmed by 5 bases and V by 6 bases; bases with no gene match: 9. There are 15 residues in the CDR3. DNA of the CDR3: TGTGCCAGCAGACGGAGGGGACAGGGTTTAGATACGCAGTATTTT. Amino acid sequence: CASRRRGQGLDTQYF.

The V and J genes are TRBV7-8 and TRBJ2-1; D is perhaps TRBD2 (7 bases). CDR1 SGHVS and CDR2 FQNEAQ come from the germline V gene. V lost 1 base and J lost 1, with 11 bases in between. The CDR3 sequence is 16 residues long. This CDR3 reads CASSLGGGASYNEQFF. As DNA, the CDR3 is TGTGCCAGCAGCTTAGGTGGGGGGGCTTCCTACAATGAGCAGTTCTTC.

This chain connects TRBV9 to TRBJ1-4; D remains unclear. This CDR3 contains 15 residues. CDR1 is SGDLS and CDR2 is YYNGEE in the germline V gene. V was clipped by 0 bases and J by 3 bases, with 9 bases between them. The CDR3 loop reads CASSVGAGSNEKLFF. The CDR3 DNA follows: TGTGCCAGCAGCGTAGGGGCAGGCTCTAATGAAAAACTGTTTTTT.

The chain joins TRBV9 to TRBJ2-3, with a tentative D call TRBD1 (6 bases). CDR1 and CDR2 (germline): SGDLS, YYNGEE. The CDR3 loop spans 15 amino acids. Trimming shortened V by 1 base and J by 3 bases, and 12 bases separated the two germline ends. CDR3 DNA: TGTGCCAGCAGCGTATTCCCAGGGGCGACAGATACGCAGTATTTT. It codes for CASSVFPGATDTQYF.

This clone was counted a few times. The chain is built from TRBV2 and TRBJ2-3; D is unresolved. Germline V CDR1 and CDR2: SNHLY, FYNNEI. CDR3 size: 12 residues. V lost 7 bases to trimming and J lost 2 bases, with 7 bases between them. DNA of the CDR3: TGTGCCAGCACCGTTTTCACAGATACGCAGTATTTT. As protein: CASTVFTDTQYF. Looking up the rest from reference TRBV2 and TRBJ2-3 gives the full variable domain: EPEVTQTPSHQVTQMGQEVILRCVPISNHLYFYWYRQILGQKVEFLVSFYNNEISEKSEIFDDQFSVERPDGSNFTLKIRSTKLEDSAMYFCASTVFTDTQYFGPGTRLTVL.

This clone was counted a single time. The CDR3: CASRTSGGEDTQYF. The CDR3 DNA reads TGTGCCAGTCGGACTAGCGGGGGGGAAGATACGCAGTATTTT. The V gene is TRBV2, the J gene TRBJ2-3; the match to TRBD2 covers 15 bases. V was pared by 9 bases and J by 5 bases, with 3 bases of the junction left unmatched. Germline CDR1 and CDR2: SNHLY and FYNNEI. There are 14 residues in the CDR3.

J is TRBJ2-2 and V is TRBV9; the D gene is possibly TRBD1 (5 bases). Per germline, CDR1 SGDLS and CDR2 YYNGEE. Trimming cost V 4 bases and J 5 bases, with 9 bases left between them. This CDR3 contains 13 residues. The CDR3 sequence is CASSQGWTGELFF. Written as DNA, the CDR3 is TGTGCCAGCAGCCAGGGTTGGACCGGGGAGCTGTTTTTT.

This chain's CDR3 is CASSDSYNSPLHF. The CDR3 DNA reads as TGTGCCAGCAGTGACAGCTATAATTCACCCCTCCACTTT. The V gene is TRBV27, the J gene TRBJ1-6, with D perhaps matching TRBD1 (5 bases). The CDR3 loop spans 13 amino acids. Looked up from germline, CDR1 is MNHEY and CDR2 is SMNVEV (reference sequence). The V gene lost 5 bases and the J gene lost 3 bases, with 5 bases spanning the gap.

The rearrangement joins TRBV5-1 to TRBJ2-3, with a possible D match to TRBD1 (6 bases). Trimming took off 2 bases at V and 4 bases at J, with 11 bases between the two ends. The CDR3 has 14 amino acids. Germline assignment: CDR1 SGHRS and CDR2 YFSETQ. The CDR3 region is CASSFSAGADTQYF. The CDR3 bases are TGCGCCAGCAGCTTTAGTGCAGGGGCAGATACGCAGTATTTT. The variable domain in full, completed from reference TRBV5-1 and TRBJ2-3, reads KAGVTQTPRYLIKTRGQQVTLSCSPISGHRSVSWYQQTPGQGLQFLFEYFSETQRNKGNFPGRFSGRQFSNSRSEMNVSTLELGDSALYLCASSFSAGADTQYFGPGTRLTVL.

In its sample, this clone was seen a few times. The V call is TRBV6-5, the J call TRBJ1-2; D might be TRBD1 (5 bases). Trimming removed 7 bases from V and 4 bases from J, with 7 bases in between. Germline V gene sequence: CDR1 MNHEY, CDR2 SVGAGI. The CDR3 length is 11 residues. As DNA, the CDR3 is TGTGCCAGCACGCAGGGCTATGGCTACACCTTC. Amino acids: CASTQGYGYTF.

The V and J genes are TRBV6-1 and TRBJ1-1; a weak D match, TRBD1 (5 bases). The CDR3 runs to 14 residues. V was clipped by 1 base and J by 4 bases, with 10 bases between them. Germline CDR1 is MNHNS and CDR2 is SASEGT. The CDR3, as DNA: TGTGCCAGCAGTGAAGGCAGGGCGGTCACTGAAGCTTTCTTT. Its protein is CASSEGRAVTEAFF.